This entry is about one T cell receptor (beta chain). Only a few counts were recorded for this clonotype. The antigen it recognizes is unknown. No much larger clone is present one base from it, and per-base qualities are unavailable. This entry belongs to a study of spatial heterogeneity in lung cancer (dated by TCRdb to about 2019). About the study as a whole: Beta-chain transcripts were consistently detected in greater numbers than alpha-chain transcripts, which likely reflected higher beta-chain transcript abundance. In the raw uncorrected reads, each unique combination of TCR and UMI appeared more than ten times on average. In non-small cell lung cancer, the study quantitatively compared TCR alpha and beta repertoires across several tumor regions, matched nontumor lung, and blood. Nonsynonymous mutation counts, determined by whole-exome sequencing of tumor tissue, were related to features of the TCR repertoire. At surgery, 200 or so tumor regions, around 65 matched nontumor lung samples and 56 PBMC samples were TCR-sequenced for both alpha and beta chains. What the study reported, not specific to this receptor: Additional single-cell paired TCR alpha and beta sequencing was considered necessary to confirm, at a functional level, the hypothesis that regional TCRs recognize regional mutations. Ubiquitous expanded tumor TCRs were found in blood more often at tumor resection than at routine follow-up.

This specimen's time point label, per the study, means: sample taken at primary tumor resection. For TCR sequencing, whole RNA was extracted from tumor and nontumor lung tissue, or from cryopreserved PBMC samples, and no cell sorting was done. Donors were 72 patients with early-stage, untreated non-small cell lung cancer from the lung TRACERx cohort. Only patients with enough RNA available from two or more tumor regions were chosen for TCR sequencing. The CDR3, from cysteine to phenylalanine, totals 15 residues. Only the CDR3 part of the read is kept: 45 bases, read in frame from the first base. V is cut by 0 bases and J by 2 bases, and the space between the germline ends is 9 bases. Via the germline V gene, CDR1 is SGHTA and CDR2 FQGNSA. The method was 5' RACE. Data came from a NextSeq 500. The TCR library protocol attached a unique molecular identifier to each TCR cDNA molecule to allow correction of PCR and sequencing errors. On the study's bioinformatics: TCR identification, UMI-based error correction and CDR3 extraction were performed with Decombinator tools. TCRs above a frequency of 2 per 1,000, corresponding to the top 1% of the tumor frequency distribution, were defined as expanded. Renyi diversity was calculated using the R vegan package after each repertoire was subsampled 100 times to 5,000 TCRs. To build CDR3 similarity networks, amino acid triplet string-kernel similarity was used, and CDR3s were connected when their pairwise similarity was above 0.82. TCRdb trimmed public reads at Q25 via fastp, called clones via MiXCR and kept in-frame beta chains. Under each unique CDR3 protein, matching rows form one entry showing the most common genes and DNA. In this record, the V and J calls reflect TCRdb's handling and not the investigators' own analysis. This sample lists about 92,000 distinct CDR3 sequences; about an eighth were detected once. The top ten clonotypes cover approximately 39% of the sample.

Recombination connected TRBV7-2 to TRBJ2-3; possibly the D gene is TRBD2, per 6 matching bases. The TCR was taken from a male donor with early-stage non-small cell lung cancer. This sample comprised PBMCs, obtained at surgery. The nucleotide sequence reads TGTGCCAGCAGCTTAGCAGCGGGCCCCACAGATACGCAGTATTTT. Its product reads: CASSLAAGPTDTQYF.